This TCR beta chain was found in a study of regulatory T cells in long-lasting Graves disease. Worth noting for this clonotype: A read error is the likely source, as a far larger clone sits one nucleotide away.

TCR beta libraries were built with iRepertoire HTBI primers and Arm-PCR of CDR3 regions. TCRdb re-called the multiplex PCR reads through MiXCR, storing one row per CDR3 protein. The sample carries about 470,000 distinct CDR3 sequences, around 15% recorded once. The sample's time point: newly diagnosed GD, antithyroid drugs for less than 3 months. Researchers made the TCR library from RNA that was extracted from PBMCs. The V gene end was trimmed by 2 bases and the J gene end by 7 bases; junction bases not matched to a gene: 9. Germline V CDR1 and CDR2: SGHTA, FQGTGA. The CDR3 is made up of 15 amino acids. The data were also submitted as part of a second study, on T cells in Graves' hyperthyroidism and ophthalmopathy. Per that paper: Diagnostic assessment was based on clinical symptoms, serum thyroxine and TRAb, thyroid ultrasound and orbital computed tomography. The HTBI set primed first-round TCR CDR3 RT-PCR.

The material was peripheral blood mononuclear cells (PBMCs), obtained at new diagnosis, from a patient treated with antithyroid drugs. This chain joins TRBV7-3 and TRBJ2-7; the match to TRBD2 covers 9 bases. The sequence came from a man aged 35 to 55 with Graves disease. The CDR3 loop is CASSLASGAYNEQYF. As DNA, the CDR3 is TGTGCCAGCAGCTTAGCTAGCGGGGCCTACAATGAGCAGTACTTC.